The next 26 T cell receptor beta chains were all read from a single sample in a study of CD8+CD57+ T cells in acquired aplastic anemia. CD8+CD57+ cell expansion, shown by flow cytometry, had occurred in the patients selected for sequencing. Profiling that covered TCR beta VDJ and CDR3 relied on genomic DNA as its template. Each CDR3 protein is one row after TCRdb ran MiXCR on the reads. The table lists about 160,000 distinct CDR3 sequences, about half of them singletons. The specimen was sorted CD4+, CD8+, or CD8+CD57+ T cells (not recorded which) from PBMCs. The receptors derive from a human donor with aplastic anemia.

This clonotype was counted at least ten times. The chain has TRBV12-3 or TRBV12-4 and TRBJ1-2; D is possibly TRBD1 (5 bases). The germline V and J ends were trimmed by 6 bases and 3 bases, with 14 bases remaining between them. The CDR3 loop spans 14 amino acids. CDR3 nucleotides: TGTGCCAGCAGCCCACAGGTGGGGGACTATGGCTACACCTTC. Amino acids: CASSPQVGDYGYTF.

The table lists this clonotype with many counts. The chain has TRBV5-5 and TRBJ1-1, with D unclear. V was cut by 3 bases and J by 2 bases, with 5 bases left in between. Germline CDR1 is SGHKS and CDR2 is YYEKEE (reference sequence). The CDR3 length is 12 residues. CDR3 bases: TGTGCCAGCAGCTACATCAACACTGAAGCTTTCTTT. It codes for CASSYINTEAFF.

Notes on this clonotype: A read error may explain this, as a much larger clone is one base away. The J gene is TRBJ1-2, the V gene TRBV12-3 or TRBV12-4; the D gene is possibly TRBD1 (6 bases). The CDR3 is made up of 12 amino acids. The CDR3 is CASRRQVYGYAF. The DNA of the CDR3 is TGTGCCAGCAGGAGACAGGTTTATGGCTACGCCTTC.

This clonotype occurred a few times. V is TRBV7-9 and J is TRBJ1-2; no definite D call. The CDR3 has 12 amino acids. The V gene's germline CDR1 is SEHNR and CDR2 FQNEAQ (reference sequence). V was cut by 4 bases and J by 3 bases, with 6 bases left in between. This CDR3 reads CASSSSDYGYTF. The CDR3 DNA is TGTGCCAGCAGCTCCTCCGACTATGGCTACACCTTC.

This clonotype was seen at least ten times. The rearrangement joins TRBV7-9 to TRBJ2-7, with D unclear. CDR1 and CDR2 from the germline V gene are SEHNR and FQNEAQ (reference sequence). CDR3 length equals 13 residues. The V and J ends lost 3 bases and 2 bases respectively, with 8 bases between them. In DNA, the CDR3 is TGTGCCAGCAGCTTCCCTGGTCCCTACGAGCAGTACGTC. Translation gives CASSFPGPYEQYV.

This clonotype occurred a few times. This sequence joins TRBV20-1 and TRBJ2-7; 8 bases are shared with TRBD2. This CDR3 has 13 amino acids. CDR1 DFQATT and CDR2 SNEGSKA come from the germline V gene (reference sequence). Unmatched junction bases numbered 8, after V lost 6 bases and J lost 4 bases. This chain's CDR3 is CSAHSGRVYEQYF. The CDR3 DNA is TGCAGTGCCCACAGCGGGAGAGTGTACGAGCAGTACTTC.

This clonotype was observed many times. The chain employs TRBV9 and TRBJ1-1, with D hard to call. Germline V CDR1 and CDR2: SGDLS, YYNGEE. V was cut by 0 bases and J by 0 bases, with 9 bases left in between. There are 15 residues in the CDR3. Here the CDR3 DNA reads TGTGCCAGCAGCGTAGGGCCGGTAATGAACACTGAAGCTTTCTTT. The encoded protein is CASSVGPVMNTEAFF.

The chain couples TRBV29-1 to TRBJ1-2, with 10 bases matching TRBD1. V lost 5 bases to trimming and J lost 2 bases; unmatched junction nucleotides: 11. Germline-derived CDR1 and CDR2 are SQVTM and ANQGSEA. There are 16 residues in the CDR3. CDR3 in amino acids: CSVQGTGTGVNYGYTF. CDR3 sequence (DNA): TGCAGCGTTCAGGGTACCGGGACAGGGGTAAACTATGGCTACACCTTC. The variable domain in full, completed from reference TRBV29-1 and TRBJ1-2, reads SAVISQKPSRDICQRGTSLTIQCQVDSQVTMMFWYRQQPGQSLTLIATANQGSEATYESGFVIDKFPISRPNLTFSTLTVSNMSPEDSSIYLCSVQGTGTGVNYGYTFGSGTRLTVV.

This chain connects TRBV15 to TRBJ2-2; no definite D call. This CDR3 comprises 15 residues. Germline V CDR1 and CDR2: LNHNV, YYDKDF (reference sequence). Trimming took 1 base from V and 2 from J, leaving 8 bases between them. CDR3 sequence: CATSRGGANTGELFF. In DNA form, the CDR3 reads TGTGCCACCAGCAGAGGTGGAGCTAACACCGGGGAGCTGTTTTTT.

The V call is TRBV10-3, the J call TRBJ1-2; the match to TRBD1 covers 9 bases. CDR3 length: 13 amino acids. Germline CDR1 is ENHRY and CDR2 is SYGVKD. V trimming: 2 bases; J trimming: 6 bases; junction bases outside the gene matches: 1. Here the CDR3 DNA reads TGTGCCATCAGTGAGACAGGGGGCAATGGCTACACCTTC. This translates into CAISETGGNGYTF.

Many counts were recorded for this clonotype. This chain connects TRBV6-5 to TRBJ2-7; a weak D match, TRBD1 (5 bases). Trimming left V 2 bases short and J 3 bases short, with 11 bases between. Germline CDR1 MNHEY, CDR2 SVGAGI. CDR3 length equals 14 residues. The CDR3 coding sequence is TGTGCCAGCAGTTACGTGCAGGGTAACTACGAGCAGTACTTC. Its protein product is CASSYVQGNYEQYF.

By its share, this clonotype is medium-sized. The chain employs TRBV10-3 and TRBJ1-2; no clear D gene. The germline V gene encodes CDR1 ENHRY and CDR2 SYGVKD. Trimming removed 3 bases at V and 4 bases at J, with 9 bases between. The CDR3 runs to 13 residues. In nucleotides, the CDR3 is TGTGCCATCAGTGATGAGCGGGGCTATGGCTACACCTTC. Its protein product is CAISDERGYGYTF.

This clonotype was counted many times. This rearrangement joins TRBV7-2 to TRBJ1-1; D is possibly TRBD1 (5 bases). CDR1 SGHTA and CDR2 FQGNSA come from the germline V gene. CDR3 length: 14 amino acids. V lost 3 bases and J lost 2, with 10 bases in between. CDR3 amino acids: CASSFLRGNTEAFF. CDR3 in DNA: TGTGCCAGCAGCTTCCTTAGGGGAAACACTGAAGCTTTCTTT.

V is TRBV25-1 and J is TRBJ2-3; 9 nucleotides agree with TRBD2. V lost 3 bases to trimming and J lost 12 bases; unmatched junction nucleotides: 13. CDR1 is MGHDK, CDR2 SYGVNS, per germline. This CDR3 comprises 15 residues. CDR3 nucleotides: TGTGCCAGCAGTGAGGCACAGTTTAGCGGGAGTGATCAGTATTTT. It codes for CASSEAQFSGSDQYF. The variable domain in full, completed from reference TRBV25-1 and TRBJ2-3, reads EADIYQTPRYLVIGTGKKITLECSQTMGHDKMYWYQQDPGMELHLIHYSYGVNSTEKGDLSSESTVSRIRTEHFPLTLESARPSHTSQYLCASSEAQFSGSDQYFGPGTRLTVL.

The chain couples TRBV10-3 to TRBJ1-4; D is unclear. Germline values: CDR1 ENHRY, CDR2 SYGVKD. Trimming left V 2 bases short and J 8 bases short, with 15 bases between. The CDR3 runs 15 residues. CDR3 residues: CAISEDLGTSEKLFF. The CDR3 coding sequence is TGTGCCATCAGTGAGGATTTGGGTACCTCAGAAAAACTGTTTTTT.

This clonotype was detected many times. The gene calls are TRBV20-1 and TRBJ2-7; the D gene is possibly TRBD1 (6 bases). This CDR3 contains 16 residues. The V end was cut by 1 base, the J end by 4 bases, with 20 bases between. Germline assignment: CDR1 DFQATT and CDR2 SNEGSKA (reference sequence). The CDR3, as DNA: TGCAGTGCTAGAGGGGCGACAGGCTCAATAATTTACGAGCAGTACTTC. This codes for CSARGATGSIIYEQYF.

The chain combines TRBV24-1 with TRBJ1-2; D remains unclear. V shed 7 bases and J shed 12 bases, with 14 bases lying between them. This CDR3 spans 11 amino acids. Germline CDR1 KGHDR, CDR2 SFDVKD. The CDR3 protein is CATRPHSGNTF. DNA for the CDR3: TGTGCCACCAGACCTCATTCTGGAAACACCTTC.

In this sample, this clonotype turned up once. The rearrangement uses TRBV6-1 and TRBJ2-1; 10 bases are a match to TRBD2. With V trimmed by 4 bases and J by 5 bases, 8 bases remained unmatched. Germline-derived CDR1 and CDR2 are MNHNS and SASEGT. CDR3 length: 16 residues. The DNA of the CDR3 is TGTGCCAGCAGTGGAGAGAGGACTAGCGGTAACAATGAGCAGTTCTTC. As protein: CASSGERTSGNNEQFF.

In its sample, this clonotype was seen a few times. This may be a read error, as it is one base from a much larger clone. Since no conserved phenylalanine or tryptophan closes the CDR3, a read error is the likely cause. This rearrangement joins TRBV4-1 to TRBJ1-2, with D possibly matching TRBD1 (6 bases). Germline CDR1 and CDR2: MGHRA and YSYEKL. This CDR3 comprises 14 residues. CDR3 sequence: CASNQGGRGYGYTS. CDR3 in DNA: TGCGCCAGCAACCAAGGGGGGCGCGGCTATGGCTACACCTCC.

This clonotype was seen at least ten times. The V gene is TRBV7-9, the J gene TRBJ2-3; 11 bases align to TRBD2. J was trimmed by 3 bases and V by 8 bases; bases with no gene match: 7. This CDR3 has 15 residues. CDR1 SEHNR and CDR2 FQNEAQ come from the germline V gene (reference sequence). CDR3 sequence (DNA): TGTGCCAGCCTTATAACTAGCGGGAGAACAGATACGCAGTATTTT. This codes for CASLITSGRTDTQYF.

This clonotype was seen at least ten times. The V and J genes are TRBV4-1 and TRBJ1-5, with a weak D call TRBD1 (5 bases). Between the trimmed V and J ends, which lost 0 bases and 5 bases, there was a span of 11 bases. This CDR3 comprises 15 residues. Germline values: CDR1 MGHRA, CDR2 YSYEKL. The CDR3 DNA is TGCGCCAGCAGCCAAGATCGGACATCGTATCAGCCCCAGCATTTT. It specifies CASSQDRTSYQPQHF.

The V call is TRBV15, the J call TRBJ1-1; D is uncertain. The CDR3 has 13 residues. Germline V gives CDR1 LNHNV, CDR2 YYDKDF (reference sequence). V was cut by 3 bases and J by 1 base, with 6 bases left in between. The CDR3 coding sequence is TGTGCCACCAGCAGTACCTGGAACACTGAAGCTTTCTTT. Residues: CATSSTWNTEAFF. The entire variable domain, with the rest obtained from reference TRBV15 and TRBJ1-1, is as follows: DAMVIQNPRYQVTQFGKPVTLSCSQTLNHNVMYWYQQKSSQAPKLLFHYYDKDFNNEADTPDNFQSRRPNTSFCFLDIRSPGLGDTAMYLCATSSTWNTEAFFGQGTRLTVV.

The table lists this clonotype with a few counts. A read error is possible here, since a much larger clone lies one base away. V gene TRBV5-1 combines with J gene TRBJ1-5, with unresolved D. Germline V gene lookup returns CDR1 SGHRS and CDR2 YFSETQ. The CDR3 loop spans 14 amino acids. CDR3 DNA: TGCGCCAGCAGCTTGGGAGGTGAGGGTCAGTCCCAGCATTTT. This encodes CASSLGGEGQSQHF.

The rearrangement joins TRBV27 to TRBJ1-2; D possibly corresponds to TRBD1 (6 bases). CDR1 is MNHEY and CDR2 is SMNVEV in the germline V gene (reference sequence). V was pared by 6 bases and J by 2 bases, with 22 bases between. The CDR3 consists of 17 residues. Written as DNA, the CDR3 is TGTGCCAGCAGCCATGGGGCAGGGGCGGGTCAGAACTATGGCTACACCTTC. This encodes CASSHGAGAGQNYGYTF.

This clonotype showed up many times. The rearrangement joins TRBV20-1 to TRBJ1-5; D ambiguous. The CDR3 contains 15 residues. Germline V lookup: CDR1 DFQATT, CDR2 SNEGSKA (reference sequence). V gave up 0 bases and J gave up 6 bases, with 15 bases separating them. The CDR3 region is CSARDHEGVGQPQHF. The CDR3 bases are TGCAGTGCTAGAGATCATGAGGGAGTGGGTCAGCCCCAGCATTTT.

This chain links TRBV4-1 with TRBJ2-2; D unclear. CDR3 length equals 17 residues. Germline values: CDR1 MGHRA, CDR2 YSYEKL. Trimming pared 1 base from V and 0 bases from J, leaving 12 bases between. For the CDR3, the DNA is TGCGCCAGCAGCCAAGTTGTGGCCAGAGCGAACACCGGGGAGCTGTTTTTT. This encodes CASSQVVARANTGELFF.